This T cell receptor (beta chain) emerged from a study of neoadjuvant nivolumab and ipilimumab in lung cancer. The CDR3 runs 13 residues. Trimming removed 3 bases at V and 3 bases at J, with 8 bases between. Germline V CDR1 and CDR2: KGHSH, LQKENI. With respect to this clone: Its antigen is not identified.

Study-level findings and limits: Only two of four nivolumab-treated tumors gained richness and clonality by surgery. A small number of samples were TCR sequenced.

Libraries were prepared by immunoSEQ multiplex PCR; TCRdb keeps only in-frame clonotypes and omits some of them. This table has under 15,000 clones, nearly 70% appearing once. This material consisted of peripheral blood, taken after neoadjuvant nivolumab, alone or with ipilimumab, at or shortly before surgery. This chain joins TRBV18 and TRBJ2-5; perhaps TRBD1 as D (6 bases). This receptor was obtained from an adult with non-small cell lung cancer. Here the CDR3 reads CASSPGTKETQYF. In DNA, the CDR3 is TGTGCCAGCTCACCCGGGACAAAAGAGACCCAGTACTTC.